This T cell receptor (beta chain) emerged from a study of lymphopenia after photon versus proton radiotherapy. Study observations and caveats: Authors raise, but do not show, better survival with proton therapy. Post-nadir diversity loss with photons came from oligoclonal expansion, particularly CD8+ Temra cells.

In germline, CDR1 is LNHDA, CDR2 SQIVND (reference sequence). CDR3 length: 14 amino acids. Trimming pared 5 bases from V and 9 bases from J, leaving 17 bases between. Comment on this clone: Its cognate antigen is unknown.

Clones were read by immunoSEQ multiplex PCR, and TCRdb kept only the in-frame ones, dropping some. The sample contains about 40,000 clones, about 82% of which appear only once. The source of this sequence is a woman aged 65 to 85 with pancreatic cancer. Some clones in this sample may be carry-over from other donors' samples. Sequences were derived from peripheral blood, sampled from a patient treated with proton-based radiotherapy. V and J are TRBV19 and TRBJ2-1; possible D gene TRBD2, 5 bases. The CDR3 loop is CASSAREKNTEQFF. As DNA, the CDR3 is TGTGCCAGTAGTGCAAGGGAGAAGAATACTGAGCAGTTCTTC.